The next 8 T cell receptor beta chains were all read from a single sample in a study of blood T cell repertoires in COVID-19. Assay used: immunoSEQ multiplex PCR; TCRdb lists only in-frame clones, some missing. The sample includes 150,000 to 200,000 clones, 70% to 90% of them seen just once. Sequencing was done on a sample of peripheral blood. The receptors shown here come from a man aged 55 to 69 with active or convalescent COVID-19.

J is TRBJ1-2 and V is TRBV19; TRBD1 aligns across 7 bases. Germline CDR1 reads LNHDA; CDR2 reads SQIVND (reference sequence). V shed 5 bases, J shed 3 bases, and the junction held 9 bases outside the gene matches. The CDR3 covers 15 residues. The CDR3 loop is CASSAPGTDYYGYTF. The CDR3 region has the DNA TGTGCCAGTAGTGCCCCCGGGACAGACTACTATGGCTACACCTTC.

This clone was seen just once. V gene TRBV9 combines with J gene TRBJ2-5; D might be TRBD1 (5 bases). V was clipped by 0 bases and J by 5 bases, with 11 bases between them. This CDR3 region has 14 residues. Per the germline V gene, CDR1 is SGDLS and CDR2 is YYNGEE. Here the CDR3 reads CASSVAQGRETQYF. CDR3 DNA sequence: TGTGCCAGCAGCGTAGCGCAGGGTAGGGAGACCCAGTACTTC.

The gene calls are TRBV5-6 and TRBJ2-7, with 8 bases matching TRBD1. V trimming: 4 bases; J trimming: 5 bases; junction bases outside the gene matches: 11. The germline CDR1 and CDR2 sequences are SGHDT and YYEEEE. This CDR3 comprises 15 residues. The CDR3 spells CASSALGQGRDEQYF. Written as DNA, the CDR3 is TGTGCCAGCAGCGCATTAGGACAGGGAAGAGACGAGCAGTACTTC.

The chain is built from TRBV20-1 and TRBJ2-3, with 9 positions matching TRBD2. CDR1 is DFQATT, CDR2 SNEGSKA, per germline (reference sequence). J was trimmed by 2 bases and V by 3 bases; bases with no gene match: 6. This CDR3 spans 15 amino acids. The CDR3 DNA follows: TGCAGTGCTAGTTCCACTAGCGGGTACACAGATACGCAGTATTTT. Translated: CSASSTSGYTDTQYF.

This clone is a singleton in its sample. This may arise from a read error, as a much more abundant clone is one base away. The rearrangement joins TRBV2 to TRBJ1-1, with TRBD1 identical over 9 bases. Per germline, CDR1 SNHLY and CDR2 FYNNEI. Losses at the gene ends were 10 bases for V and 0 bases for J; bases not matched to a gene: 3. The CDR3 length is 13 residues. The CDR3 here is CATGTGMNTEAFF. For the CDR3, the DNA is TGTGCCACCGGGACAGGGATGAACACTGAAGCTTTCTTT.

The V gene is TRBV6-1, the J gene TRBJ2-2; the D gene is possibly TRBD2 (7 bases). In germline, CDR1 is MNHNS, CDR2 SASEGT. V lost 2 bases to trimming and J lost 6 bases, with 13 bases between them. This CDR3 comprises 15 residues. The CDR3 bases are TGTGCCAGCAGTGAACTCCGGGGGGCAGCCGGGGAGCTGTTTTTT. It translates to CASSELRGAAGELFF.

This clone was found a few times. The gene calls are TRBV4-2 and TRBJ1-2; the D is unclear. Trimming stripped 0 bases from V and 1 base from J, with 6 bases between. The CDR3 runs 14 residues. Germline-derived CDR1 and CDR2 are LGHNA and YNFKEQ. This chain's CDR3 is CASSQDAYNYGYTF. CDR3 DNA: TGTGCCAGCAGCCAAGACGCGTATAACTATGGCTACACCTTC.

V gene TRBV5-1 combines with J gene TRBJ1-2; D is uncertain. Trimming pared 3 bases from V and 7 bases from J, leaving 16 bases between. The V gene's germline CDR1 is SGHRS and CDR2 YFSETQ. The CDR3 covers 14 residues. Here the CDR3 reads CASSSGPSAGGYTF. CDR3 bases: TGCGCCAGCAGCTCCGGGCCCTCTGCGGGTGGCTACACCTTC.